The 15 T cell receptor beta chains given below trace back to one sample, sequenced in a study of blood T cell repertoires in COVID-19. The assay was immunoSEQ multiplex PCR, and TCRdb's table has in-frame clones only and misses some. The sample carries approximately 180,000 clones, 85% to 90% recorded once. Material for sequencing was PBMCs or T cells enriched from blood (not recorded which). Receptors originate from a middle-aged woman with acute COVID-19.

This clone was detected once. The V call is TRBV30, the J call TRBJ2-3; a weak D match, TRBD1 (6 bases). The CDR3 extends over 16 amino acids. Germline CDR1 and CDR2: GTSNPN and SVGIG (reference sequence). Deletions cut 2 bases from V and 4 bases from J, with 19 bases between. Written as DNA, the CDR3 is TGTGCCTGGAGTACAGGGCCAGGGAATGTCGCAGATACGCAGTATTTT. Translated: CAWSTGPGNVADTQYF.

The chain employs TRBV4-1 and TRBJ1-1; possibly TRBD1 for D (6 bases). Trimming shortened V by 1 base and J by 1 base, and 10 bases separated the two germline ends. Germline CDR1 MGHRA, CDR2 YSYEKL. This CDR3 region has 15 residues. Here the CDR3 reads CASSQVEQGNTEAFF. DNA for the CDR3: TGCGCCAGCAGCCAAGTTGAACAGGGGAACACTGAAGCTTTCTTT.

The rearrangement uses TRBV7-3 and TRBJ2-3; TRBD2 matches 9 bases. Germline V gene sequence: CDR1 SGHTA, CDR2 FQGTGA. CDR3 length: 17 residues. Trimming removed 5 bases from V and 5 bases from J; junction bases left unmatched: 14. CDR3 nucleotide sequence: TGTGCCAGCAGCCCCCGGGGGCTAGCGGGGTATGGAGATACGCAGTATTTT. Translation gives CASSPRGLAGYGDTQYF.

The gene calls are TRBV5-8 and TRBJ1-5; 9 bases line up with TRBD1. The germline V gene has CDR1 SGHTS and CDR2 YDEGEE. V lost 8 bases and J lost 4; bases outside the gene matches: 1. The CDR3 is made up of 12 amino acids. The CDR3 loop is CARGTGNQPQHF. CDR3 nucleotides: TGTGCCAGGGGGACAGGGAATCAGCCCCAGCATTTT.

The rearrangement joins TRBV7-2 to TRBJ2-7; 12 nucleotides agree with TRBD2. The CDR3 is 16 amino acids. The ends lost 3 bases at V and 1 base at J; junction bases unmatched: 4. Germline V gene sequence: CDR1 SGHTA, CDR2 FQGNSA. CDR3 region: CASSFSSGGASYEQYF. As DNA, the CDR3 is TGTGCCAGCAGCTTCTCTAGCGGGGGGGCGTCCTACGAGCAGTACTTC.

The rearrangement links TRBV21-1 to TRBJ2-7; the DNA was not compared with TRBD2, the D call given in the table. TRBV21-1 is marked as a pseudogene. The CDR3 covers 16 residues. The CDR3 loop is CASSKGTGDAAYEQYF. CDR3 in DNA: TGTGCCAGCAGCAAAGGGACCGGGGATGCCGCCTACGAGCAGTACTTC.

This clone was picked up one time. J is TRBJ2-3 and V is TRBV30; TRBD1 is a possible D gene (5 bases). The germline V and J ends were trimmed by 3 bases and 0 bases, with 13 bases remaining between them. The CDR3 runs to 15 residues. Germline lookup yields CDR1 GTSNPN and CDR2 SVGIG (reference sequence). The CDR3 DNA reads TGTGCCTGGAGCGATCAGGGATATAGCACAGATACGCAGTATTTT. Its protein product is CAWSDQGYSTDTQYF.

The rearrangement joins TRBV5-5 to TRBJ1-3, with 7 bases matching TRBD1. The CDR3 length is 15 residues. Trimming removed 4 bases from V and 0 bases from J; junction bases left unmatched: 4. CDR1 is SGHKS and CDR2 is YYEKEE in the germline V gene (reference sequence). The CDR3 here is CASSPTGLSGNTIYF. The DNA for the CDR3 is TGTGCCAGCAGCCCGACAGGGCTCTCTGGAAACACCATATATTTT.

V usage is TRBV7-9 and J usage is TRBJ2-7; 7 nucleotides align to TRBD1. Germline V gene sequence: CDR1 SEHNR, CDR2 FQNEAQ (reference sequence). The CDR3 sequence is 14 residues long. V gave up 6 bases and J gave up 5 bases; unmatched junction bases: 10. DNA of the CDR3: TGTGCCAGCAGTCACCGGGACAGCGCCCACGAGCAGTACTTC. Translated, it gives CASSHRDSAHEQYF.

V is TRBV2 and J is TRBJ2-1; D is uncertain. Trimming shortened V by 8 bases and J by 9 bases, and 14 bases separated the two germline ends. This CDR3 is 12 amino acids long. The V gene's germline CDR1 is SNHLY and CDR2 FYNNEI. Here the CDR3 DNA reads TGTGCCAGCCGGTCCCTTCCGGGTGAGCAGTTCTTC. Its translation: CASRSLPGEQFF. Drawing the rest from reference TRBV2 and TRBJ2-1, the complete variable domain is EPEVTQTPSHQVTQMGQEVILRCVPISNHLYFYWYRQILGQKVEFLVSFYNNEISEKSEIFDDQFSVERPDGSNFTLKIRSTKLEDSAMYFCASRSLPGEQFFGPGTRLTVL.

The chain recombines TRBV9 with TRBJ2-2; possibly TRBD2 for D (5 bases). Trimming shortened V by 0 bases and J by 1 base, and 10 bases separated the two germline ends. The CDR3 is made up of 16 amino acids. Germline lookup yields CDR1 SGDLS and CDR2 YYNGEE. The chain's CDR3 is CASSVVASGNTGELFF. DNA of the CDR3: TGTGCCAGCAGCGTAGTAGCGAGCGGGAACACCGGGGAGCTGTTTTTT.

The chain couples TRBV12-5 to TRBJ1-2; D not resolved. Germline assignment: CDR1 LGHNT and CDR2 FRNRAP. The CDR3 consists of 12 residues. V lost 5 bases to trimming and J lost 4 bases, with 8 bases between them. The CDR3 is CASGGPGYGYTF. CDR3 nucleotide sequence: TGTGCTAGTGGTGGGCCAGGCTATGGCTACACCTTC. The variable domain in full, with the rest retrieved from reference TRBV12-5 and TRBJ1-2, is DARVTQTPRHKVTEMGQEVTMRCQPILGHNTVFWYRQTMMQGLELLAYFRNRAPLDDSGMPKDRFSAEMPDATLATLKIQPSEPRDSAVYFCASGGPGYGYTFGSGTRLTVV.

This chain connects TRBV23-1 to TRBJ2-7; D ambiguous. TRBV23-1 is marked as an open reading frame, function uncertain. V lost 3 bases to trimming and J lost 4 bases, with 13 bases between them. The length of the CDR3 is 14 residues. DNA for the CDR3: TGCGCCAGCAGTCAGGAAAGACACCATTACGAGCAGTACTTC. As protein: CASSQERHHYEQYF.

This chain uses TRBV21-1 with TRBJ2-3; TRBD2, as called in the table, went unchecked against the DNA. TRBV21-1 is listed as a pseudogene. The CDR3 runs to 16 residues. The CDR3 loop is CASSKHSGEGTDTQYF. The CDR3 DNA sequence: TGTGCCAGCAGCAAACATTCCGGAGAGGGCACAGATACGCAGTATTTT.

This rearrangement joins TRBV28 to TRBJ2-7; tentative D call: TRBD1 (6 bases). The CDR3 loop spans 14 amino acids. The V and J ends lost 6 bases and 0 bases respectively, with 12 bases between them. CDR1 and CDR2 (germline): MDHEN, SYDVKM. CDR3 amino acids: CASRNRVFSYEQYF. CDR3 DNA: TGTGCCAGCAGGAACAGGGTATTCTCCTACGAGCAGTACTTC.